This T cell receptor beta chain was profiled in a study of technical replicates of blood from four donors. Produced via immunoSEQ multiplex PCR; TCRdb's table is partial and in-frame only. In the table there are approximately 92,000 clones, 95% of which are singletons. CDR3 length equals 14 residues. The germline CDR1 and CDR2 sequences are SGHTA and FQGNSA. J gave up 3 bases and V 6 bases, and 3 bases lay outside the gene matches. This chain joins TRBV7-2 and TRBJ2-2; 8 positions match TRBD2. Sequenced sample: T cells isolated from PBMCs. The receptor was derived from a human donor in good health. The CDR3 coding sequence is TGTGCCAGCAGACTAGCGGCTCACACCGGGGAGCTGTTTTTT. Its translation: CASRLAAHTGELFF.